The 30 T cell receptor beta chains presented below share a single source sample, sequenced in a study of T cell changes during pregnancy in multiple sclerosis. The repertoire was sequenced with immunoSEQ multiplex PCR; TCRdb's copy has only in-frame clones and lacks some. The sample carries 75,000 to 95,000 clones, 92% recorded once. Source: peripheral blood, taken in the first trimester of pregnancy. The receptor set was obtained from a female donor with multiple sclerosis, enrolled in a pregnancy study.

This clone was detected only once. This chain links TRBV5-1 with TRBJ1-1; the D is unclear. V was trimmed by 2 bases and J by 1 base, leaving 12 bases between them. Germline V lookup: CDR1 SGHRS, CDR2 YFSETQ. There are 15 residues in the CDR3. CDR3: CASSFSAGWNTEAFF. The CDR3 nucleotides read TGCGCCAGCAGCTTTTCAGCAGGCTGGAACACTGAAGCTTTCTTT.

This clone is a singleton in its sample. J is TRBJ2-1 and V is TRBV7-3; 11 bases line up with TRBD2. Germline CDR1 and CDR2: SGHTA and FQGTGA. The CDR3 sequence is 15 residues long. V was pared by 5 bases and J by 5 bases, with 5 bases of the junction left unmatched. CDR3 coding DNA: TGTGCCAGCAGCGCCGGGACTAGCGGAGACAATGAGCAGTTCTTC. Encoded protein: CASSAGTSGDNEQFF.

The gene calls are TRBV28 and TRBJ2-7; 8 bases agree with TRBD2. Germline V lookup: CDR1 MDHEN, CDR2 SYDVKM. The CDR3 length is 14 residues. The trim removed 5 bases at V and 8 bases at J, leaving 11 bases unmatched. In nucleotides, the CDR3 is TGTGCCAGCAGTCCCCGGGGCGGGAGGATTAAGCAGTACTTC. It codes for CASSPRGGRIKQYF.

The genes are TRBV11-2 and TRBJ1-1, with D possibly being TRBD1 (5 bases). The CDR3 spans 13 residues. Between the trimmed V and J ends, which lost 5 bases and 8 bases, there was a span of 15 bases. Per the germline V gene, CDR1 is SGHAT and CDR2 is FQNNGV. CDR3 DNA sequence: TGTGCCAGCAGCCATGGGGCAGGGTACGAAGCTTTCTTT. Translating gives CASSHGAGYEAFF.

The rearrangement links TRBV27 to TRBJ1-6; D unresolved. Germline CDR1 MNHEY, CDR2 SMNVEV (reference sequence). Trimming removed 3 bases at V and 0 bases at J, with 12 bases between. CDR3 length: 17 residues. CDR3 bases: TGTGCCAGCAGTTTGGACGGACTCAGCTCCTATAATTCACCCCTCCACTTT. Its protein is CASSLDGLSSYNSPLHF.

The chain has TRBV28 and TRBJ1-5, with D tentatively TRBD1 (6 bases). Germline CDR1 reads MDHEN; CDR2 reads SYDVKM. Trimming pared 6 bases from V and 2 bases from J, leaving 11 bases between. The length of the CDR3 is 14 residues. In nucleotides, the CDR3 is TGTGCCAGCAGCCCAGGGGCTGGCAATCAGCCCCAGCATTTT. Translation gives CASSPGAGNQPQHF.

This rearrangement joins TRBV7-3 to TRBJ2-2; a weak D match, TRBD1 (5 bases). CDR1 and CDR2 from the germline V gene are SGHTA and FQGTGA. The V end was cut by 2 bases, the J end by 5 bases, with 12 bases between. The CDR3 totals 15 residues. CDR3 residues: CASSLVPGPTGELFF. CDR3 sequence (DNA): TGTGCCAGCAGCTTAGTTCCAGGGCCGACCGGGGAGCTGTTTTTT.

The chain combines TRBV5-1 with TRBJ2-7; D possibly corresponds to TRBD2 (5 bases). CDR1 is SGHRS and CDR2 is YFSETQ in the germline V gene. The CDR3 length is 16 residues. The V gene lost 3 bases and the J gene lost 4 bases, with 20 bases spanning the gap. CDR3 residues: CASSSRADPTLYEQYF. Written as DNA, the CDR3 is TGCGCCAGCAGCTCCCGAGCGGACCCTACCTTATACGAGCAGTACTTC.

This chain connects TRBV28 to TRBJ1-3, with D maybe TRBD1 (5 bases). Germline CDR1 and CDR2: MDHEN and SYDVKM. The CDR3 extends over 15 amino acids. V was pared by 7 bases and J by 0 bases, with 13 bases between. CDR3 loop: CASTNTGVSGNTIYF. The CDR3 DNA reads TGTGCCAGCACAAACACAGGAGTCTCTGGAAACACCATATATTTT.

This chain joins TRBV18 and TRBJ2-4, with D uncertain. The germline V gene encodes CDR1 KGHSH and CDR2 LQKENI. The V gene lost 2 bases and the J gene lost 0 bases, with 5 bases spanning the gap. The CDR3 runs 14 residues. CDR3 amino acids: CASSPTLAKNIQYF. The DNA for the CDR3 is TGTGCCAGCTCACCAACTCTAGCCAAAAACATTCAGTACTTC.

The V and J genes are TRBV27 and TRBJ2-4, with TRBD2 identical over 9 bases. V lost 1 base and J lost 2; bases outside the gene matches: 6. Germline V gene lookup returns CDR1 MNHEY and CDR2 SMNVEV (reference sequence). The CDR3 consists of 17 residues. The CDR3 DNA reads TGTGCCAGCAGTTTATTGGGACTAGCAGAGTCCAAAAACATTCAGTACTTC. Amino acid sequence: CASSLLGLAESKNIQYF.

The genes are TRBV19 and TRBJ1-1; TRBD1 aligns across 11 bases. The junction had 9 bases not matched to a gene; V was cut back by 9 bases and J by 6 bases. The CDR3 has 14 amino acids. Per germline, CDR1 LNHDA and CDR2 SQIVND (reference sequence). Written as DNA, the CDR3 is TGTGCCAGCAGCTGGGGGACAGGGGGTCCTGAAGCTTTCTTT. Encoded protein: CASSWGTGGPEAFF. Using reference TRBV19 and TRBJ1-1 for the parts outside the CDR3, the full variable domain is DGGITQSPKYLFRKEGQNVTLSCEQNLNHDAMYWYRQDPGQGLRLIYYSQIVNDFQKGDIAEGYSVSREKKESFPLTVTSAQKNPTAFYLCASSWGTGGPEAFFGQGTRLTVV.

The chain employs TRBV29-1 and TRBJ2-1; 11 nucleotides align to TRBD2. V lost 3 bases to trimming and J lost 6 bases; unmatched junction nucleotides: 10. CDR1 and CDR2 (germline): SQVTM, ANQGSEA. The CDR3 is 16 amino acids. The CDR3 here is CSVERLAGGVSNEQFF. CDR3 coding DNA: TGCAGCGTTGAGCGGTTAGCGGGAGGGGTTAGCAATGAGCAGTTCTTC.

This chain joins TRBV1 and TRBJ2-7; TRBD2 is taken as the D call from the table, unchecked against the DNA. TRBV1 corresponds to a pseudogene. The CDR3 spans 15 residues. This CDR3 reads CTSRAGLDRSYEQYF. In DNA, the CDR3 is TGCACCAGCAGGGCGGGGCTAGACCGCAGCTACGAGCAGTACTTC.

V is TRBV7-2 and J is TRBJ2-5; possibly TRBD2 for D (6 bases). Trimming removed 5 bases from V and 4 bases from J, with 17 bases in between. CDR3 size: 15 residues. Germline assignment: CDR1 SGHTA and CDR2 FQGNSA. CDR3: CASSPPGGIRETQYF. DNA of the CDR3: TGTGCCAGCAGCCCCCCAGGAGGGATTCGAGAGACCCAGTACTTC.

The V gene is TRBV5-1, the J gene TRBJ2-7; 10 bases map to TRBD1. This CDR3 has 15 amino acids. V was pared by 7 bases and J by 4 bases, with 11 bases of the junction left unmatched. Per the germline V gene, CDR1 is SGHRS and CDR2 is YFSETQ. CDR3 sequence: CASGRQGANEYEQYF. The CDR3, as DNA: TGCGCCAGCGGACGACAGGGGGCGAACGAGTACGAGCAGTACTTC.

The chain links TRBV13 to TRBJ1-1, with D possibly being TRBD1 (6 bases). CDR1 PRHDT and CDR2 FYEKMQ come from the germline V gene (reference sequence). The CDR3 runs 16 residues. Trimming removed 2 bases from V and 0 bases from J, with 13 bases in between. For the CDR3, the DNA is TGTGCCAGCAGCTTATTAGGGGGTGTTATGAACACTGAAGCTTTCTTT. Protein sequence: CASSLLGGVMNTEAFF. Variable domain in full (rest from reference TRBV13 and TRBJ1-1): AAGVIQSPRHLIKEKRETATLKCYPIPRHDTVYWYQQGPGQDPQFLISFYEKMQSDKGSIPDRFSAQQFSDYHSELNMSSLELGDSALYFCASSLLGGVMNTEAFFGQGTRLTVV.

CDR3 sequence reads: CASRQGPATNEKLFF. The CDR3 bases are TGCGCCAGCAGACAGGGGCCTGCAACTAATGAAAAACTGTTTTTT. V and J are TRBV5-1 and TRBJ1-4; 7 bases line up with TRBD1. The CDR3 runs to 15 residues. Losses at the gene ends were 5 bases for V and 0 bases for J; bases not matched to a gene: 4. Germline values: CDR1 SGHRS, CDR2 YFSETQ.

The chain uses TRBV6-1 and TRBJ2-3, with a weak D call TRBD2 (5 bases). The ends were cut back, 4 bases at V and 3 bases at J, with 17 bases in the middle. Germline CDR1 MNHNS, CDR2 SASEGT. The CDR3 is 16 residues long. As DNA, the CDR3 is TGTGCCAGCAGTGGTGGTCGGGGAGTTGGGACAGATACGCAGTATTTT. Its translation is CASSGGRGVGTDTQYF.

The count of this clone is one. This chain links TRBV6-1 with TRBJ1-5, with D possibly matching TRBD1 (6 bases). The CDR3 extends over 15 amino acids. Trimming took 3 bases from V and 3 from J, leaving 12 bases between them. From germline, CDR1 is MNHNS and CDR2 SASEGT. The CDR3 DNA reads as TGTGCCAGCAGTGAGGCGGGGGGCCCCAATCAGCCCCAGCATTTT. It specifies CASSEAGGPNQPQHF.

The chain carries TRBV27 and TRBJ2-7, with a possible D match to TRBD1 (5 bases). With 4 bases removed from V and 0 bases from J, the gap between germline ends came to 10 bases. This CDR3 has 14 amino acids. CDR1 and CDR2 from the germline V gene are MNHEY and SMNVEV (reference sequence). The CDR3: CASSSQVFSYEQYF. The CDR3 region has the DNA TGTGCCAGCAGTTCACAGGTATTCTCCTACGAGCAGTACTTC.

The chain recombines TRBV6-6 with TRBJ2-7, with D perhaps TRBD2 (5 bases). With 6 bases removed from V and 6 bases from J, the gap between germline ends came to 18 bases. This CDR3 has 14 residues. Germline V gives CDR1 MNHNY, CDR2 SVGAGI (reference sequence). The CDR3 sequence is CASRRRKEALEQYF. CDR3 sequence (DNA): TGTGCCAGCAGACGCCGGAAGGAGGCTCTCGAGCAGTACTTC.

In DNA, the CDR3 is TGTGCCAGCAGCCCAGGGATATCTCAAGCTTTCTTT. Its translation: CASSPGISQAFF. V is TRBV5-6 and J is TRBJ1-1; TRBD1 is a possible D gene (5 bases). The length of the CDR3 is 12 residues. Between the trimmed V and J ends, which lost 4 bases and 9 bases, there was a span of 13 bases. CDR1 is SGHDT and CDR2 is YYEEEE in the germline V gene.

The chain has TRBV27 and TRBJ2-1; 11 nucleotides match TRBD2. The CDR3 is 14 amino acids. V lost 6 bases and J lost 5; bases outside the gene matches: 3. Germline CDR1 reads MNHEY; CDR2 reads SMNVEV (reference sequence). The CDR3 here is CASRLAGGDNEQFF. The CDR3 nucleotides are TGTGCCAGCAGGTTAGCGGGAGGGGACAATGAGCAGTTCTTC.

The rearrangement links TRBV10-2 to TRBJ1-5; TRBD1 matches at 7 bases. The V gene's germline CDR1 is WSHSY and CDR2 SAAADI. The CDR3 contains 18 residues. V was pared by 7 bases and J by 0 bases, with 15 bases of the junction left unmatched. CDR3 in amino acids: CASNDGSAGGDSNQPQHF. CDR3 nucleotide sequence: TGCGCCAGCAACGACGGCTCGGCAGGGGGAGATAGCAATCAGCCCCAGCATTTT.

The rearrangement uses TRBV6-1 and TRBJ1-2; a possible D gene is TRBD1 (5 bases). In germline, CDR1 is MNHNS, CDR2 SASEGT. There are 16 residues in the CDR3. V was cut by 0 bases and J by 6 bases, with 17 bases left in between. The CDR3 DNA reads as TGTGCCAGCAGTGAAGCAAGTCCGGGGGTTCGGCATGGCTACACCTTC. Residues: CASSEASPGVRHGYTF.

The rearrangement links TRBV18 to TRBJ2-1, with 11 bases that match TRBD1. Germline CDR1 is KGHSH and CDR2 is LQKENI. With 4 bases clipped from V and 2 bases from J, the junction kept 13 bases outside the gene matches. This CDR3 comprises 19 residues. Written as DNA, the CDR3 is TGTGCCAGCTCACGATCCGGGACAGGGGGACTAGTAACCTACAATGAGCAGTTCTTC. Its protein product is CASSRSGTGGLVTYNEQFF.

This rearrangement joins TRBV5-4 to TRBJ2-3; D is perhaps TRBD2 (5 bases). Trimming removed 0 bases at V and 2 bases at J, with 10 bases between. CDR3 length equals 15 residues. CDR1 is SGHNT, CDR2 YYREEE, per germline (reference sequence). The CDR3 nucleotides read TGTGCCAGCAGCTTGGCGGGCGACTACACAGATACGCAGTATTTT. It yields the protein CASSLAGDYTDTQYF.

This chain links TRBV23-1 with TRBJ2-5; 14 positions agree with TRBD2. TRBV23-1 is known as an ORF, though its function is uncertain. The CDR3 is 22 amino acids. Germline trimming cut 1 base from V and 7 bases from J; bases unmatched to any gene: 23. The CDR3 is CASSQCVGRLAGGPRTKRTQYF. In nucleotides, the CDR3 is TGCGCCAGCAGTCAATGCGTCGGGAGACTAGCGGGAGGGCCGCGGACGAAAAGGACCCAGTACTTC.

This chain uses TRBV9 with TRBJ1-2; 7 nucleotides agree with TRBD1. CDR1 is SGDLS and CDR2 is YYNGEE in the germline V gene. The V gene end was trimmed by 6 bases and the J gene end by 5 bases; junction bases not matched to a gene: 13. The CDR3 sequence is 15 residues long. The CDR3 DNA reads as TGTGCCAGCATGGGAACAGGGGAAAAGGGATATGGCTACACCTTC. This translates into CASMGTGEKGYGYTF.